Below are 27 T cell receptor beta chains sequenced from a single sample in a study of beta chain features in type 1 diabetes. Points from the study as a whole: Shorter TCRB CDR3s, moderately but significantly so, marked every one of the four CD4+ subsets in Type 1 diabetes patients.

These TCRs' antigens remain unknown. Reverse transcription of all isolated RNA meant that expressed TCRB transcripts were sequenced. The protocol was immunoSEQ multiplex PCR, while the TCRdb copy is restricted to in-frame clones and leaves out a portion. The sample has 600,000 to 700,000 clones; around 15% are singletons. The sequencing input was naive CD4+ T cells from blood. The receptor set was obtained from a man aged 18 to 29 with type 1 diabetes.

The rearrangement joins TRBV15 to TRBJ2-3, with 10 bases identical to TRBD2. V lost 1 base and J lost 0; bases outside the gene matches: 1. The germline gives CDR1 LNHNV, CDR2 YYDKDF (reference sequence). This CDR3 comprises 16 residues. The CDR3 protein is CATSRGLAGSTDTQYF. DNA of the CDR3: TGTGCCACCAGCAGAGGACTAGCGGGTAGCACAGATACGCAGTATTTT.

The chain is built from TRBV4-1 and TRBJ1-5; possibly TRBD1 for D (6 bases). CDR3 length: 15 residues. With 4 bases removed from V and 3 bases from J, the gap between germline ends came to 13 bases. Germline V lookup: CDR1 MGHRA, CDR2 YSYEKL. DNA of the CDR3: TGCGCCAGCAGCCCCCGGACAGCCACCAATCAGCCCCAGCATTTT. It is translated as CASSPRTATNQPQHF.

This clone has just a few counts. The chain recombines TRBV5-6 with TRBJ2-2, with a weak D call TRBD1 (5 bases). From germline, CDR1 is SGHDT and CDR2 YYEEEE. Trimming shortened V by 5 bases and J by 4 bases, and 12 bases separated the two germline ends. The CDR3 spans 14 residues. The CDR3 sequence: CASRSLQGTGELFF. As DNA, the CDR3 is TGTGCCAGCAGATCTCTCCAGGGCACCGGGGAGCTGTTTTTT.

In nucleotides, the CDR3 is TGTGCCTGGAGTGTAGCGTTAAATCAGCCCCAGCATTTT. It codes for CAWSVALNQPQHF. The J gene is TRBJ1-5, the V gene TRBV30; no firm D call. V was trimmed by 0 bases and J by 4 bases, leaving 7 bases between them. The CDR3 contains 13 residues. Germline values: CDR1 GTSNPN, CDR2 SVGIG (reference sequence).

V gene TRBV5-1 combines with J gene TRBJ2-6, with D possibly TRBD1 on 5 matching bases. CDR3 length: 17 amino acids. Germline-derived CDR1 and CDR2 are SGHRS and YFSETQ. Trimming took off 2 bases at V and 2 bases at J, with 14 bases between the two ends. CDR3 in DNA: TGCGCCAGCAGCTTAGCCACGACAGTGCCTGGGGCCAACGTCCTGACTTTC. Translation: CASSLATTVPGANVLTF.

This clone was observed a few times. The gene calls are TRBV29-1 and TRBJ2-1; 7 bases are shared with TRBD2. V gave up 7 bases and J gave up 0 bases; unmatched junction bases: 6. The CDR3 sequence is 14 residues long. CDR1 and CDR2 from the germline V gene are SQVTM and ANQGSEA. This CDR3 is CSAHGRSSYNEQFF. Here the CDR3 DNA reads TGCAGCGCCCACGGGAGGAGCTCCTACAATGAGCAGTTCTTC.

The CDR3 protein is CASSLGQLTYGYTF. DNA of the CDR3: TGCGCCAGCAGCCTAGGACAGCTTACCTATGGCTACACCTTC. The rearrangement joins TRBV5-1 to TRBJ1-2; D perhaps matches TRBD1 (6 bases). V lost 4 bases and J 4 bases, leaving 14 bases between the germline ends. Germline loops: CDR1 SGHRS, CDR2 YFSETQ. The CDR3 length is 14 residues. Complete variable domain (other parts from reference TRBV5-1 and TRBJ1-2): KAGVTQTPRYLIKTRGQQVTLSCSPISGHRSVSWYQQTPGQGLQFLFEYFSETQRNKGNFPGRFSGRQFSNSRSEMNVSTLELGDSALYLCASSLGQLTYGYTFGSGTRLTVV.

This clone occurred a few times. This chain joins TRBV11-3 and TRBJ2-5, with 16 positions matching TRBD2. The V gene end was trimmed by 4 bases and the J gene end by 4 bases; junction bases not matched to a gene: 6. CDR1 is SGHNT, CDR2 YENEEA, per germline. The CDR3 consists of 17 residues. CDR3 in amino acids: CASSSGTSGGAGETQYF. The CDR3 DNA reads TGTGCCAGCAGCTCCGGGACTAGCGGGGGGGCCGGAGAGACCCAGTACTTC.

The chain carries TRBV11-2 and TRBJ2-7; the D gene is possibly TRBD2 (6 bases). This CDR3 has 14 amino acids. The V and J ends lost 1 base and 3 bases respectively, with 10 bases between them. Germline loops: CDR1 SGHAT, CDR2 FQNNGV. CDR3 in DNA: TGTGCCAGCAGCTTAGGCCTAGCGTTCTACGAGCAGTACTTC. Amino acids: CASSLGLAFYEQYF.

This sequence joins TRBV29-1 and TRBJ2-3, with TRBD2 as a possible D gene (5 bases). Germline values: CDR1 SQVTM, CDR2 ANQGSEA. Trimming stripped 7 bases from V and 0 bases from J, with 11 bases between. The CDR3 extends over 13 amino acids. The CDR3 reads CSGGLPSTDTQYF. DNA of the CDR3: TGCAGCGGCGGACTTCCCAGCACAGATACGCAGTATTTT.

This clone came up a few times. The sample holds other DNA sequences that translate to the same CDR3. The chain links TRBV2 to TRBJ2-3; D remains unclear. Germline CDR1 and CDR2: SNHLY and FYNNEI. The CDR3 is 13 amino acids. V dropped 6 bases and J dropped 0 bases, with 7 bases sitting between them. The CDR3 DNA follows: TGTGCCAGCAGCGGGCAGAGCACAGATACGCAGTATTTT. Protein product: CASSGQSTDTQYF.

This clone showed up just a few times. The chain combines TRBV28 with TRBJ2-4; no definite D call. CDR1 is MDHEN, CDR2 SYDVKM, per germline. The CDR3 length is 12 residues. Trimming removed 6 bases at V and 7 bases at J, with 10 bases between. Written as DNA, the CDR3 is TGTGCCAGCAGCATAATGCCGAACATTCAGTACTTC. This codes for CASSIMPNIQYF.

This clone has more than one count but fewer than ten. This sample includes further DNA sequences coding for the same CDR3. This chain links TRBV7-9 with TRBJ1-1, with D maybe TRBD1 (6 bases). V was cut by 5 bases and J by 1 base, with 11 bases left in between. This CDR3 has 14 amino acids. From germline, CDR1 is SEHNR and CDR2 FQNEAQ (reference sequence). The CDR3 nucleotides read TGTGCCAGCAGCCAGGACAGCGCGAACACTGAAGCTTTCTTT. Its protein product is CASSQDSANTEAFF.

About this clone itself: An end of the junction does not agree with germline; a read error may underlie this. The same CDR3 also results from other DNA sequences found in this sample. The rearrangement uses TRBV9 and TRBJ2-7, with a weak D call TRBD2 (6 bases). There are 15 residues in the CDR3. Per the germline V gene, CDR1 is SGDLS and CDR2 is YYNGEE. The CDR3 is CASSVGGTAAYEQYF. In DNA form, the CDR3 reads TGTGCCAGCAGCGTAGGAGGGACTGCAGCCTACGAGCAGTATTTC.

A few counts support this clone. The rearrangement links TRBV2 to TRBJ1-6; tentative D call: TRBD1 (5 bases). CDR3 size: 14 residues. Germline V lookup: CDR1 SNHLY, CDR2 FYNNEI. V was clipped by 6 bases and J by 10 bases, with 16 bases between them. This chain's CDR3 is CASRFDSLQSPLHF. CDR3 in DNA: TGTGCCAGCAGATTCGACAGTCTCCAGTCACCCCTCCACTTT.

This chain connects TRBV7-9 to TRBJ2-7; D possibly corresponds to TRBD2 (6 bases). This CDR3 is 15 amino acids long. Deletions cut 5 bases from V and 1 base from J, with 15 bases between. Germline V CDR1 and CDR2: SEHNR, FQNEAQ (reference sequence). The CDR3 DNA sequence: TGTGCCAGCAGCACCTTAGGAGGGCAATCCTACGAGCAGTACTTC. Translated, it gives CASSTLGGQSYEQYF.

The J gene is TRBJ1-5, the V gene TRBV7-9, with D possibly being TRBD1 (5 bases). CDR1 and CDR2 from the germline V gene are SEHNR and FQNEAQ (reference sequence). This CDR3 has 14 amino acids. Trimming pared 1 base from V and 5 bases from J, leaving 9 bases between. The CDR3 DNA reads TGTGCCAGCAGCTTAGGACAGTGGGATCAGCCCCAGCATTTT. Its translation: CASSLGQWDQPQHF.

The sample holds a few counts of this clone. This chain connects TRBV7-9 to TRBJ2-2, with 8 bases aligning to TRBD2. The length of the CDR3 is 16 residues. Germline-derived CDR1 and CDR2 are SEHNR and FQNEAQ (reference sequence). V gave up 4 bases and J gave up 5 bases; unmatched junction bases: 9. The CDR3 here is CASSYPGGTPTGELFF. In nucleotides, the CDR3 is TGTGCCAGCAGCTACCCGGGGGGGACACCGACCGGGGAGCTGTTTTTT.

This clone came up a few times. The J gene is TRBJ1-2, the V gene TRBV28; TRBD1 matches at 7 bases. CDR1 and CDR2 (germline): MDHEN, SYDVKM. This CDR3 contains 16 residues. Trimming took 1 base from V and 1 from J; bases not matched to a gene: 6. The CDR3, as DNA: TGTGCCAGCAGTTTATACGGGGACAGAGTTAACTATGGCTACACCTTC. Encoded protein: CASSLYGDRVNYGYTF.

The CDR3 sequence is CASSTGGQPQHF. The CDR3 DNA sequence: TGTGCCAGTAGTACCGGAGGTCAGCCCCAGCATTTT. This chain links TRBV19 with TRBJ1-5; D uncertain. This CDR3 has 12 residues. Deletions cut 4 bases from V and 6 bases from J, with 7 bases between. Germline V CDR1 and CDR2: LNHDA, SQIVND (reference sequence).

This clone occurred a few times. V gene TRBV7-8 combines with J gene TRBJ2-2; D perhaps matches TRBD1 (6 bases). Germline V gene sequence: CDR1 SGHVS, CDR2 FQNEAQ. Trimming shortened V by 6 bases and J by 1 base, and 15 bases separated the two germline ends. The CDR3 runs 16 residues. The CDR3 sequence is CASSLAPTGNTGELFF. CDR3 nucleotide sequence: TGTGCCAGCAGTCTCGCCCCGACAGGGAACACCGGGGAGCTGTTTTTT.

This clone was found a few times. V gene TRBV6-5 combines with J gene TRBJ2-5; 9 bases map to TRBD1. Germline CDR1 reads MNHEY; CDR2 reads SVGAGI. V trimming: 7 bases; J trimming: 5 bases; junction bases outside the gene matches: 11. The CDR3 spans 15 residues. CDR3 loop: CASTLGQGDGETQYF. The CDR3 DNA sequence: TGTGCCAGCACGCTGGGACAGGGTGACGGGGAGACCCAGTACTTC.

The V gene is TRBV19, the J gene TRBJ1-5; TRBD1 is a possible D gene (5 bases). Germline-derived CDR1 and CDR2 are LNHDA and SQIVND (reference sequence). Trimming shortened V by 1 base and J by 0 bases, and 10 bases separated the two germline ends. The length of the CDR3 is 16 residues. CDR3 DNA sequence: TGTGCCAGTAGTATAGTCGGGACTTATAGCAATCAGCCCCAGCATTTT. It translates to CASSIVGTYSNQPQHF.

This clone was found a few times. Here the CDR3 DNA reads TGTGCCAGCCAGGGAGACGGAGATACGCAGTATTTT. Translated, it gives CASQGDGDTQYF. This chain links TRBV7-3 with TRBJ2-3, with D perhaps matching TRBD1 or TRBD2 (5 bases each). Germline CDR1 and CDR2: SGHTA and FQGTGA. Trimming took 8 bases from V and 5 from J, leaving 11 bases between them. CDR3 length: 12 amino acids.

This clone has more than one count but fewer than ten. The V gene is TRBV7-9, the J gene TRBJ2-6; 7 bases agree with TRBD1. This CDR3 is built from 18 residues. Germline assignment: CDR1 SEHNR and CDR2 FQNEAQ (reference sequence). V was clipped by 0 bases and J by 2 bases; unmatched bases: 7. This CDR3 reads CASSLAPGGYAGANVLTF. The DNA for the CDR3 is TGTGCCAGCAGCTTAGCCCCAGGGGGATATGCTGGGGCCAACGTCCTGACTTTC.

The V and J genes are TRBV7-9 and TRBJ1-1; D unclear. Trimming took off 8 bases at V and 0 bases at J, with 13 bases between the two ends. Germline V CDR1 and CDR2: SEHNR, FQNEAQ (reference sequence). The CDR3 runs 14 residues. CDR3 in amino acids: CASYAMGMNTEAFF. As DNA, the CDR3 is TGTGCCAGCTACGCGATGGGAATGAACACTGAAGCTTTCTTT.

The V and J genes are TRBV10-3 and TRBJ2-1; D is perhaps TRBD2 (5 bases). With 8 bases removed from V and 5 bases from J, the gap between germline ends came to 10 bases. The V gene's germline CDR1 is ENHRY and CDR2 SYGVKD. This CDR3 has 12 residues. CDR3 residues: CAIRAGDNEQFF. For the CDR3, the DNA is TGTGCCATCCGGGCCGGGGACAATGAGCAGTTCTTC.